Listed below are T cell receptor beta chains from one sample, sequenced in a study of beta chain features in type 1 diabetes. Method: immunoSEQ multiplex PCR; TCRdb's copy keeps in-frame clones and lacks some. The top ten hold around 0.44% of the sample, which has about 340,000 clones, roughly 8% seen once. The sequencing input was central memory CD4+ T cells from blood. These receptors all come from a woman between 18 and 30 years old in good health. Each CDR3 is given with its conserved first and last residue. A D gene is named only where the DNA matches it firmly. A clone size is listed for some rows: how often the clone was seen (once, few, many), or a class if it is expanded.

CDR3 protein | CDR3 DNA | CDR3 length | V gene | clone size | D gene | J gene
CASSQDRGDYGYTF | TGTGCCAGCAGCCAGGACCGAGGGGACTATGGCTACACCTTC | 14 | TRBV2 | NA | NA | TRBJ1-2
CSANLRETQYF | TGCAGTGCTAATCTGCGAGAGACCCAGTACTTC | 11 | TRBV20-1 | NA | NA | TRBJ2-5
CTSSRRSLAGGDNEQFF | TGCACCAGCAGCCGGAGGTCTCTAGCGGGAGGAGATAATGAGCAGTTCTTC | 17 | TRBV1 | few | NA | TRBJ2-1
CASSSQGGATEKLFF | TGTGCCAGCAGCTCCCAGGGGGGAGCGACTGAAAAACTGTTTTTT | 15 | TRBV7-9 | many | TRBD1 | TRBJ1-4
CASASGATYEQYF | TGTGCCAGCGCTAGCGGCGCTACCTACGAGCAGTACTTC | 13 | TRBV6-5 | NA | TRBD2 | TRBJ2-7
CASRGQGGLYEQYF | TGTGCCAGCAGGGGACAGGGCGGCCTGTACGAGCAGTACTTC | 14 | TRBV2 | NA | TRBD1 | TRBJ2-7
CSVEGVGQAQYTQYF | TGCAGCGTTGAAGGTGTTGGGCAAGCTCAATATACGCAGTATTTT | 15 | TRBV29-1 | few | NA | TRBJ2-3
CASSYSMGRTYEQYF | TGTGCCAGCAGTTACTCGATGGGCAGAACCTACGAGCAGTACTTC | 15 | TRBV6-5 | NA | NA | TRBJ2-7
CASSFGTPPYEQYF | TGTGCCAGCAGCTTCGGGACTCCCCCCTACGAGCAGTACTTC | 14 | TRBV7-9 | few | NA | TRBJ2-7
CASSVEGGSEQYF | TGTGCCAGCAGCGTAGAAGGCGGGAGTGAGCAGTACTTC | 13 | TRBV9 | few | TRBD2 | TRBJ2-7
CASSQDPKYNEQFF | TGTGCCAGCAGCCAAGATCCGAAGTACAATGAGCAGTTCTTC | 14 | TRBV4-2 | few | NA | TRBJ2-1
CASLTSGGTNEQFF | TGTGCCAGCCTTACTAGCGGGGGGACTAATGAGCAGTTCTTC | 14 | TRBV7-9 | few | TRBD2 | TRBJ2-1
CASSLRVAGQETQYF | TGTGCCAGCAGCTTAAGAGTCGCTGGGCAAGAGACCCAGTACTTC | 15 | TRBV7-2 | many | NA | TRBJ2-5
CAWSLNPRQGKKNGYTF | TGTGCCTGGAGCCTCAATCCCCGACAGGGGAAGAAAAATGGCTACACCTTC | 17 | TRBV30 | few | TRBD1 | TRBJ1-2
CSVVEREPNTGELFF | TGCAGCGTTGTGGAGCGAGAGCCAAACACCGGGGAGCTGTTTTTT | 15 | TRBV29-1 | NA | NA | TRBJ2-2
CASSPKGTGYTEAFF | TGCGCCAGCAGCCCCAAGGGGACAGGGTACACTGAAGCTTTCTTT | 15 | TRBV5-4 | NA | TRBD1 | TRBJ1-1
CASSQEIGGKGLFF | TGTGCCAGCAGCCAAGAGATCGGCGGGAAAGGGCTGTTTTTT | 14 | TRBV4-2 | few | NA | TRBJ2-2
CASSSRQGSSEAFF | TGTGCCAGCAGCTCACGACAGGGCTCGTCGGAAGCTTTCTTT | 14 | TRBV7-9 | many | TRBD1 | TRBJ1-1
CASSPSGLTYEQYF | TGTGCCAGCAGCCCAAGCGGTCTAACCTACGAGCAGTACTTC | 14 | TRBV7-3 | NA | NA | TRBJ2-7
CASSVSRAGELFF | TGTGCCAGCAGTGTATCTAGGGCCGGGGAGCTGTTTTTT | 13 | TRBV27 | NA | NA | TRBJ2-2
CASSGLADTQYF | TGTGCCAGCAGCGGTCTCGCGGATACGCAGTATTTT | 12 | TRBV7-9 | many | NA | TRBJ2-3
CASSTRTAIGSGANVLTF | TGCGCCAGCAGCACCCGGACCGCCATCGGCTCTGGGGCCAACGTCCTGACTTTC | 18 | TRBV4-3 | NA | NA | TRBJ2-6
CATSRGNSGSGADTQYF | TGTGCCACCAGCAGAGGCAATAGCGGGAGTGGCGCAGATACGCAGTATTTT | 17 | TRBV15 | NA | TRBD2 | TRBJ2-3
CASSLVAGQPQHF | TGTGCCAGCAGCTTAGTGGCAGGCCAGCCCCAGCATTTT | 13 | TRBV7-2 | NA | NA | TRBJ1-5
CASSLALAGVYEQYF | TGTGCCAGCAGCCTCGCTCTAGCGGGGGTCTACGAGCAGTACTTC | 15 | TRBV7-2 | NA | TRBD2 | TRBJ2-7
CASSLTRINSGANVLTF | TGTGCCAGTAGTCTAACCCGGATCAACTCTGGGGCCAACGTCCTGACTTTC | 17 | TRBV19 | many | NA | TRBJ2-6
CASSLKGTQTQYF | TGTGCCAGCAGCTTAAAGGGAACCCAGACCCAGTACTTC | 13 | TRBV7-3 | few | NA | TRBJ2-5
CASSLMRETQYF | TGTGCCAGCAGCTTGATGAGGGAGACCCAGTACTTC | 12 | TRBV5-6 | NA | NA | TRBJ2-5
CASTKTGNQPQHF | TGTGCCAGCACCAAGACGGGTAATCAGCCCCAGCATTTT | 13 | TRBV6-1 | few | NA | TRBJ1-5
CASSLVQRSSYNEQFF | TGTGCCAGCAGCTTGGTCCAGAGAAGCTCCTACAATGAGCAGTTCTTC | 16 | TRBV5-4 | NA | NA | TRBJ2-1
CASRLASTDTQYF | TGTGCCAGCAGACTAGCGAGCACAGATACGCAGTATTTT | 13 | TRBV27 | few | TRBD2 | TRBJ2-3
CASSLAGGTGMTYEQYF | TGTGCCAGCAGCTTGGCGGGTGGGACAGGGATGACCTACGAGCAGTACTTC | 17 | TRBV5-6 | NA | TRBD1 | TRBJ2-7
CASSLSSNNHNYGYTF | TGTGCCAGCAGCCTAAGCTCGAACAACCATAACTATGGCTACACCTTC | 16 | TRBV4-2 | few | NA | TRBJ1-2
CATSPGQGNYGYTF | TGTGCCACCAGCCCAGGACAGGGCAACTATGGCTACACCTTC | 14 | TRBV15 | few | TRBD1 | TRBJ1-2
CASSYYEQYF | TGTGCCAGCAGCTACTACGAGCAGTACTTC | 10 | TRBV7-6 | few | NA | TRBJ2-7
CASSVGVSGTDTQYF | TGTGCCAGCAGCGTGGGGGTTAGCGGCACAGATACGCAGTATTTT | 15 | TRBV9 | few | NA | TRBJ2-3
CASSSVGVLAKNIQYF | TGTGCCAGCAGTAGCGTCGGGGTTTTAGCCAAAAACATTCAGTACTTC | 16 | TRBV25-1 | few | NA | TRBJ2-4
CASSRGPGNIQYF | TGTGCCAGCAGCCGAGGGCCCGGAAACATTCAGTACTTC | 13 | TRBV6-5 | NA | NA | TRBJ2-4
CASSSGQTTSNYGYTF | TGCGCCAGCAGCTCGGGGCAGACTACCTCTAACTATGGCTACACCTTC | 16 | TRBV5-1 | few | NA | TRBJ1-2
CASSRHGGGSGQETQYF | TGTGCCAGCAGCCGCCACGGGGGTGGGAGCGGGCAAGAGACCCAGTACTTC | 17 | TRBV7-8 | NA | NA | TRBJ2-5
CASRTGTYEQYF | TGTGCCAGTAGGACAGGAACCTACGAGCAGTACTTC | 12 | TRBV28 | few | TRBD1 | TRBJ2-7
CASSLTGSTDTQYF | TGTGCCAGCAGCCTGACAGGGAGCACAGATACGCAGTATTTT | 14 | TRBV5-4 | many | TRBD1 | TRBJ2-3
CASSHLVAKNIQYF | TGTGCCAGCAGCCATCTAGTAGCCAAAAACATTCAGTACTTC | 14 | TRBV11-2 | few | NA | TRBJ2-4
CASNAPGTDTQYF | TGTGCCAGCAACGCCCCGGGAACAGATACGCAGTATTTT | 13 | TRBV9 | many | NA | TRBJ2-3
CASSPGLAAYEQYF | TGTGCCAGCAGCCCTGGGCTTGCGGCCTACGAGCAGTACTTC | 14 | TRBV11-1 | NA | NA | TRBJ2-7
CAISEHGTAQETQYF | TGTGCCATCAGTGAACATGGGACGGCCCAAGAGACCCAGTACTTC | 15 | TRBV10-3 | many | NA | TRBJ2-5
CASSSGQRKTQYF | TGTGCCAGCAGCAGCGGACAGAGAAAGACCCAGTACTTC | 13 | TRBV7-2 | many | NA | TRBJ2-5
CASQWTSGSYEQFF | TGTGCCAGCCAGTGGACTAGCGGGAGCTATGAGCAGTTCTTC | 14 | TRBV19 | many | TRBD2 | TRBJ2-1
CASSPEAAWAYEQYF | TGTGCCAGCAGCCCAGAAGCGGCCTGGGCCTACGAGCAGTACTTC | 15 | TRBV7-2 | few | NA | TRBJ2-7
CASSLMRTGNYEQYF | TGTGCCAGCAGCCTAATGAGGACAGGCAACTACGAGCAGTACTTC | 15 | TRBV7-2 | few | TRBD1 | TRBJ2-7
CASSSLYKGDIQYF | TGTGCCAGCAGCTCCCTATACAAGGGGGACATTCAGTACTTC | 14 | TRBV7-6 | many | NA | TRBJ2-4
CASSSMGEAFF | TGTGCCAGCAGTTCCATGGGGGAAGCTTTCTTT | 11 | TRBV6-5 | NA | NA | TRBJ1-1
CASSPRTGKETQYF | TGTGCCAGCTCACCGCGCACAGGGAAAGAGACCCAGTACTTC | 14 | TRBV18 | few | NA | TRBJ2-5